This TCR beta chain was retrieved from a study of beta chain features in type 1 diabetes. Background on the study: Age, gender and cell yields were similar between patients and healthy donors.

Isolated RNA was reverse transcribed in full, so expressed TCRB transcripts were sequenced. Libraries were prepared by immunoSEQ multiplex PCR; TCRdb keeps only in-frame clonotypes and omits some of them. The top ten clones hold about 0.01% of a sample with a few hundred thousand clones, roughly an eighth of them seen once. Concerning this clone itself: Its specificity is unknown.

This CDR3 has 14 residues. Trimming removed 0 bases at V and 6 bases at J, with 9 bases between. The germline gives CDR1 ENHRY, CDR2 SYGVKD. Regarding the study as a whole: Patients with Type 1 diabetes showed moderately but significantly shorter TCRB CDR3s in all four CD4+ subsets. Cells with high TCR expression could be over-represented when cDNA is sequenced. In comparison with healthy donors, patients had naive, central memory and Treg TCRB repertoires that appeared more similar.

A CD45RO/CCR7/CD25/CD127/CD95/CD27 panel sorted naive, central memory, regulatory and stem cell-like memory CD4+ cells. What was sequenced was naive CD4+ T cells from blood. The TCR sequence derives from a woman aged 18 to 35 with type 1 diabetes. The V and J genes are TRBV10-3 and TRBJ1-5; the D is unclear. The CDR3: CAISESNRGQPQHF. DNA for the CDR3: TGTGCCATCAGTGAGTCGAATCGGGGTCAGCCCCAGCATTTT.